This T cell receptor beta chain was sequenced during a study of CD8+ T cells in alopecia areata. General study findings and limits: Both scalp clonality and the expanded CD8+ clones among the top 100 showed a significant decrease with tofacitinib.

Following extraction, RNA underwent reverse transcription to cDNA, which served as the sequencing template. Clones were read by immunoSEQ multiplex PCR, and TCRdb kept only the in-frame ones, dropping some. Here the sample spans about 210,000 clones, 64% being singletons. This CDR3 has 13 amino acids. Trimming took off 2 bases at V and 5 bases at J, with 12 bases between the two ends. CDR1 is GTSNPN and CDR2 is SVGIG in the germline V gene (reference sequence). Documented treatment: oral pan-JAK inhibitor, 5-10 mg twice daily. As concerns this clone: What it binds is unknown.

Sequenced material: CD4+ T cells sorted from blood, taken at week 4, from a patient treated with tofacitinib. This TCR derives from a human donor with alopecia areata. The chain employs TRBV30 and TRBJ1-2; no firm D call. This CDR3 reads CAWSLVEKYGYTF. As DNA, the CDR3 is TGTGCCTGGAGTCTGGTGGAGAAATATGGCTACACCTTC.